This TCR beta chain comes out of a study of early T cells in non-severe SARS-CoV-2 infection. TCRdb reanalysed the 5' RACE reads using MiXCR and keeps one entry per CDR3 protein. The repertoire consists of some 50,000 distinct CDR3 sequences, with roughly a tenth occurring once and the leading ten covering about 4.3%. Many counts were recorded for this clonotype. This CDR3 is built from 12 residues. V gave up 2 bases and J gave up 5 bases, with 6 bases separating them. Per the germline V gene, CDR1 is SGHAT and CDR2 is FQDESV (reference sequence). The source material was whole blood. The rearrangement links TRBV11-1 to TRBJ1-1; D call uncertain. The clonotype was recovered from an adult who was a healthcare worker with PCR-confirmed SARS-CoV-2 infection or an uninfected control (not recorded which). This CDR3 reads CASSLYVTEAFF. CDR3 nucleotides: TGTGCCAGCAGCTTATACGTGACTGAAGCTTTCTTT.